This entry features one T cell receptor beta chain sequence. There is no known antigen for this receptor. Base qualities were left out, and no much larger clone turns up one base away. This specimen belongs to a study of blood T cells in healthy people across ages (dated by TCRdb to the mid-2010s). About the investigation overall: In model experiments, roughly one uniquely barcoded TCR beta cDNA molecule per two T cells was captured by template switching. Age-related changes in TCR beta repertoire diversity were measured in the study by deep sequencing normalized with unique cDNA molecular identifiers. The donors were split into four age groups: young (average around 15 years), middle-aged (nearly 40), aged (roughly 60) and long-lived (82). To avoid experimental bias, donors of different ages were distributed randomly across sequencing lanes. Two additional independent replicas of 1 million unique cDNA reads from the same blood draw were analyzed for two donors (one aged 18 to 30 and one aged 80 or older). Beyond this particular receptor, the publication reports: The CMV infection status of donors was not known, potentially confounding age-related changes in expanded clonotypes. Observed TCR beta diversity per million T cells fell roughly linearly with age, and a significant reduction was already apparent by age roughly 41. Conclusive comparison of naive and antigen-experienced compartments was prevented by the profiling of bulk unsorted PBMCs. A strong correlation was found between observed TCR beta diversity and the percentage of naive T cells measured by flow cytometry. Compared with the aged group, the long-lived group had more naive CD4+ T cells, fewer expanded clones and increased TCR diversity, a pattern suggesting age selection. Total diversity estimates from one million sequenced T cells were considered lower bounds and underestimates.

Libraries were built with 5' RACE. The sample was run on an Illumina HiSeq 2500. A second PCR of roughly 7 to 12 cycles was performed with a sample-barcoded 5' primer and a J-beta primer mix. A template-switch 5' adaptor carrying 12 random nucleotides introduced a unique molecular identifier onto each TCR beta cDNA molecule. Each sample yielded at least 2.5 million CDR3-containing paired-end reads. First-strand cDNA synthesis was performed from all RNA using the Mint cDNA synthesis kit, with priming by a TRBC-specific oligonucleotide. Following uracil-DNA glycosylase treatment, a first 18-cycle PCR with universal primers M1SS and BC2_uni_R was performed on all cDNA. The authors' analysis ran thus. For normalization, 1 million high-quality reads, each with a distinct molecular identifier, were randomly selected from each sample. Reads sharing molecular identifiers were discarded rather than binned into consensus sequences. MiTCR, with a Q25 quality threshold and the strictest error-elimination algorithm, was used for CDR3 identification, clonotype clustering and error correction. Lower-bound total TCR beta diversity was estimated with a nonparametric unseen species model using Euler transformation. TCRdb applied fastp at Q25 and MiXCR to the public reads, then kept only in-frame beta chains. Rows are unified per CDR3 protein, each entry keeping the most common DNA and genes. TCRdb, not the original authors, processed these V and J calls. This sample holds about 680,000 distinct CDR3 sequences; around 48% were observed only once. The ten largest clones capture 25% to 35% of the sample.

Its CDR3 holds 13 amino acids, cysteine through phenylalanine. Only the CDR3 region is kept as DNA, spanning 39 bases read in frame from base 1. Reading the germline V gene gives CDR1 MDHEN and CDR2 SYDVKM. V and J are truncated by 3 bases and 1 base respectively, leaving an intervening sequence of 7 bases. The approximately 39 donors, aged about 6 to 95 years, were systemically healthy Caucasian individuals from Russia. Each donor gave ten milliliters of peripheral blood, collected into EDTA-treated Vacutainer tubes. Ficoll-Paque density-gradient centrifugation was used to isolate PBMCs, with at least 6.5 million obtained per sample. Trizol reagent was used to extract total RNA from the PBMCs, yielding at least 5.5 micrograms per sample. For every donor, flow cytometry on a PBMC aliquot measured the percentage of naive CD45RAhigh/CD27high T cells.

The TCR sequence derives from a woman aged 55-75 years in good health. The V gene is TRBV28 and the J gene is TRBJ2-7, with the D segment identity uncertain. What was sequenced was blood. The encoded CDR3 is CASSFPNSYEQYF. The sequenced DNA: TGTGCCAGCAGTTTTCCGAATTCCTACGAGCAGTACTTC.